This entry is about one TCR beta chain. The CDR3 has 17 amino acids. V lost 1 base and J 0 bases, leaving 13 bases between the germline ends. Germline lookup yields CDR1 SGHRS and CDR2 YFSETQ. Only in-frame clones appear in the TCRdb table, and some are missing; sequencing was by immunoSEQ multiplex PCR. The table lists almost 85,000 clones, approximately 97% of them singletons. This specimen comes from a study of technical replicates of blood from a handful of donors. The chain links TRBV5-1 to TRBJ1-4; a possible D gene is TRBD1 (6 bases). Sequenced sample: T cells isolated from PBMCs. This TCR came from a human donor in good health. The CDR3 protein is CASSLIGQISTNEKLFF. CDR3 sequence (DNA): TGCGCCAGCAGCTTGATCGGACAGATATCAACTAATGAAAAACTGTTTTTT.